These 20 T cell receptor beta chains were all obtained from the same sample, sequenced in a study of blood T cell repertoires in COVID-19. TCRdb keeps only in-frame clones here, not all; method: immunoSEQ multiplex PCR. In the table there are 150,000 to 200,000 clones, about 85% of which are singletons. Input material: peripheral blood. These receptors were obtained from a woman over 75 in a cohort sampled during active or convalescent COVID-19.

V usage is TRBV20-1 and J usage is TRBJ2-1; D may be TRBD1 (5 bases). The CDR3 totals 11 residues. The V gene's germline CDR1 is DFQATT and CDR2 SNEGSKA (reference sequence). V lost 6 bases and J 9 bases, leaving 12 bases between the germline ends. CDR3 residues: CSALSRGEQFF. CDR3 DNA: TGCAGTGCGCTGAGTAGGGGTGAGCAGTTCTTC.

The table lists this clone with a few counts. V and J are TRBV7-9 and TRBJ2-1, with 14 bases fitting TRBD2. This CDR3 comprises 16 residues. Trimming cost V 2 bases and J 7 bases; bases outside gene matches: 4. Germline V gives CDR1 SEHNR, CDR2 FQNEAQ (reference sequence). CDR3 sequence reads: CASSLLGLAGDNEQFF. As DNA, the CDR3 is TGTGCCAGCAGCTTACTGGGACTAGCGGGGGATAATGAGCAGTTCTTC.

This CDR3 reads CASSIAPGSWETQYF. The CDR3 nucleotides read TGTGCCAGTAGTATAGCCCCAGGGTCGTGGGAGACCCAGTACTTC. V and J are TRBV19 and TRBJ2-5; D perhaps matches TRBD1 (5 bases). The length of the CDR3 is 15 residues. Germline CDR1 reads LNHDA; CDR2 reads SQIVND (reference sequence). Trimming removed 1 base from V and 5 bases from J, with 14 bases in between.

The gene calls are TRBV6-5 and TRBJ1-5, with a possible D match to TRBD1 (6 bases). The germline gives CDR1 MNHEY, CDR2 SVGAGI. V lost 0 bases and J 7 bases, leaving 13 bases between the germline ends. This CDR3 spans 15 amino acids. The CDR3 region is CASSYSYREFQPQHF. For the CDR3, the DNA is TGTGCCAGCAGTTACTCATACAGGGAGTTCCAGCCCCAGCATTTT.

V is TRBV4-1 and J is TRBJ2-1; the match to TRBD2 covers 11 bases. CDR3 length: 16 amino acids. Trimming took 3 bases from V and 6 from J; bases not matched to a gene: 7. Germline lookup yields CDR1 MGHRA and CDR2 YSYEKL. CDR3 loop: CASSHRSGRAGNEQFF. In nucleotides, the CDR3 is TGCGCCAGCAGCCACCGTAGCGGGAGGGCAGGCAATGAGCAGTTCTTC.

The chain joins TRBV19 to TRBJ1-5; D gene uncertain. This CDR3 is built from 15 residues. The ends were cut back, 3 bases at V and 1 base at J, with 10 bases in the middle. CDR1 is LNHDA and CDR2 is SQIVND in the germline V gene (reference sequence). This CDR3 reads CASSIGILSNQPQHF. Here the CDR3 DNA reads TGTGCCAGTAGTATCGGTATCTTGAGCAATCAGCCCCAGCATTTT.

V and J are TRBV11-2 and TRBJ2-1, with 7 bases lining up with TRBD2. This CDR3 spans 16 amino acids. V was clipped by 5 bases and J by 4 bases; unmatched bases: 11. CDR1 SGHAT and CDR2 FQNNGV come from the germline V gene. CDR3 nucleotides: TGTGCCAGCAGCCTTTCCCGGGACTACCGTTACAATGAGCAGTTCTTC. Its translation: CASSLSRDYRYNEQFF.

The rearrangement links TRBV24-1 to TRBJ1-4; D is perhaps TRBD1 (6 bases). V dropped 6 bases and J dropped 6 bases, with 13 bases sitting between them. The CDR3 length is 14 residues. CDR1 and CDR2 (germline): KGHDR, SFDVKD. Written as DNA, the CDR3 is TGTGCCACCAGTCGGGGGGGGGCTGATGAAAAACTGTTTTTT. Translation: CATSRGGADEKLFF.

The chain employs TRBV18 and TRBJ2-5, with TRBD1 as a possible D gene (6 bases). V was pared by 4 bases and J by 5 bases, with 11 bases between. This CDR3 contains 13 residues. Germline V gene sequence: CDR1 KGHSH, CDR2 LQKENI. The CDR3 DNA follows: TGTGCCAGCTCACTAGGGGGTCGGGAGACCCAGTACTTC. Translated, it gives CASSLGGRETQYF.

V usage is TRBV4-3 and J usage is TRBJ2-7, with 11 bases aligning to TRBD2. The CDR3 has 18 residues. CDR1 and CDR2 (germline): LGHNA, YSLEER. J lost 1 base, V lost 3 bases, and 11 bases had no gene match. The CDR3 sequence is CASSQTGASGGISYEQYF. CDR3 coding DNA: TGCGCCAGCAGCCAGACGGGGGCTAGCGGGGGGATTTCCTACGAGCAGTACTTC.

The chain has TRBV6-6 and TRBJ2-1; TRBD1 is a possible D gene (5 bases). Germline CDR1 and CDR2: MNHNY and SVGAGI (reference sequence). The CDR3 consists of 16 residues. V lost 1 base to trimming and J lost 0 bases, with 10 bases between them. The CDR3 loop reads CASSYWGRSSYNEQFF. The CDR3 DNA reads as TGTGCCAGCAGTTACTGGGGCAGGAGCTCCTACAATGAGCAGTTCTTC.

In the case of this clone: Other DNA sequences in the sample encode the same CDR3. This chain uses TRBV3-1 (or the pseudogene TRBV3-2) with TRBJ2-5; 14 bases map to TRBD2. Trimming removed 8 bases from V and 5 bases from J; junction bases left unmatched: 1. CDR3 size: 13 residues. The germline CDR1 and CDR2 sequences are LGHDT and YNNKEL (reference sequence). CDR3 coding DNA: TGTGCCAGCGGACTAGCGGGGGGTGAGACCCAGTACTTC. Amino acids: CASGLAGGETQYF.

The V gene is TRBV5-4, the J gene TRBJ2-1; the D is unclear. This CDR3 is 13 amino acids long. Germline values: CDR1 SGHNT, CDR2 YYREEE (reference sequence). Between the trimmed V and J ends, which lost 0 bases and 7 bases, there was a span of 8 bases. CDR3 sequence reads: CASSLEQFNEQFF. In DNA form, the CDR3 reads TGTGCCAGCAGCTTGGAACAGTTTAATGAGCAGTTCTTC.

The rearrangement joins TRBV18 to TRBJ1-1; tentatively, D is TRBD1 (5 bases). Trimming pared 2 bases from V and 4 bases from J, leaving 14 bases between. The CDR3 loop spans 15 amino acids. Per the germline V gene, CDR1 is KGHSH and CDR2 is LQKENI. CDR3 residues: CASSPDDRGGTEAFF. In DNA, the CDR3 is TGTGCCAGCTCACCAGATGACCGGGGGGGCACTGAAGCTTTCTTT. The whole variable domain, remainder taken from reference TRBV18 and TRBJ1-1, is NAGVMQNPRHLVRRRGQEARLRCSPMKGHSHVYWYRQLPEEGLKFMVYLQKENIIDESGMPKERFSAEFPKEGPSILRIQQVVRGDSAAYFCASSPDDRGGTEAFFGQGTRLTVV.

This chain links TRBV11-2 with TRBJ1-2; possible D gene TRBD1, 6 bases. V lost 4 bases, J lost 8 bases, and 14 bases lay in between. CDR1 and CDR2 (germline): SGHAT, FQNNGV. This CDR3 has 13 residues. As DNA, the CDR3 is TGTGCCAGCAGCTCGAACAGGGTGAGAGGCTACACCTTC. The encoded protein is CASSSNRVRGYTF.

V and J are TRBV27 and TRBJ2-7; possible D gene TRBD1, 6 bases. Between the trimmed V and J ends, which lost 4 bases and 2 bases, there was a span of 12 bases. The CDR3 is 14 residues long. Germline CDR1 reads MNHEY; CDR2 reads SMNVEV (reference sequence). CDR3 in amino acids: CASSSLGQTYEQYV. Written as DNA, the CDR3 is TGTGCCAGCAGTTCCCTAGGACAGACCTACGAGCAGTACGTC.

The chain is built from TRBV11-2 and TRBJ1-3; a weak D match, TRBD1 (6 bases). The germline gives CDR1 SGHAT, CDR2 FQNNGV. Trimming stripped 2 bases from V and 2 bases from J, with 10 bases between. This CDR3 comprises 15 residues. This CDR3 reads CASSLQGTAGNTIYF. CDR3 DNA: TGTGCCAGCAGCTTACAGGGGACCGCTGGAAACACCATATATTTT.

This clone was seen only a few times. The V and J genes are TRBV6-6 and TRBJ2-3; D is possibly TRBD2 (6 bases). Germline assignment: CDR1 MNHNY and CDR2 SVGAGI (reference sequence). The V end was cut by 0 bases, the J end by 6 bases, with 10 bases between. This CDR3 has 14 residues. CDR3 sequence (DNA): TGTGCCAGCAGTTACTCTGGGGAGGCGGATACGCAGTATTTT. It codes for CASSYSGEADTQYF.

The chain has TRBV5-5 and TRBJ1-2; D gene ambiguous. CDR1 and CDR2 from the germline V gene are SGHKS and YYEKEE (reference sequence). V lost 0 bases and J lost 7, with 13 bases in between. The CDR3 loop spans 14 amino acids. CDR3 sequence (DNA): TGTGCCAGCAGCTTGGTCTATAGTCCTGGTGGCTACACCTTC. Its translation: CASSLVYSPGGYTF.

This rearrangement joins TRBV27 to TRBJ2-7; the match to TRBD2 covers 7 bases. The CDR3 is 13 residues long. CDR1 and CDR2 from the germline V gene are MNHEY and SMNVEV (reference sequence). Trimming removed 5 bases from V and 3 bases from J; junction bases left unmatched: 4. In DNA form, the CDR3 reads TGTGCCAGCAGTCCTCGCGGGGGCTACGAGCAGTACGTC. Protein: CASSPRGGYEQYV.